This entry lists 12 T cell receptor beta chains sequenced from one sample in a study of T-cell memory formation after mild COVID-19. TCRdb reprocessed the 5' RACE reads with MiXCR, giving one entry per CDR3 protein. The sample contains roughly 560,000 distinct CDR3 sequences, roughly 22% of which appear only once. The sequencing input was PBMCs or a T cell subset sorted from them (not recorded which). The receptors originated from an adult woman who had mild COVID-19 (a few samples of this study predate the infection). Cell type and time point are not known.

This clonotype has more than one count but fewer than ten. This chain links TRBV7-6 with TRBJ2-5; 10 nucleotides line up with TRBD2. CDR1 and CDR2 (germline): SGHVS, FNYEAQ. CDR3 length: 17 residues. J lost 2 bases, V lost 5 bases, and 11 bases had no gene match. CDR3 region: CASSRGWASGGQETQYF. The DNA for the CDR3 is TGTGCCAGCAGCCGAGGGTGGGCTAGCGGGGGACAAGAGACCCAGTACTTC.

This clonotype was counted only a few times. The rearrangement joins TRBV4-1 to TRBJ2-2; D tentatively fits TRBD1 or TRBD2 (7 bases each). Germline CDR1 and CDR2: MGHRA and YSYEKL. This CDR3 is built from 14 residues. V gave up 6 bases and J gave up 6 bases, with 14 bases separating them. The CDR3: CASRLPGGAGELFF. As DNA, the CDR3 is TGCGCCAGCAGGCTCCCAGGGGGGGCCGGGGAGCTGTTTTTT.

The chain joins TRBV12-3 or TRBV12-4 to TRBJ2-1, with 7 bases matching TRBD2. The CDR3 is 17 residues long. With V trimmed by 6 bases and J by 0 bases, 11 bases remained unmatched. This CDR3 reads CASRKPLGGSSYNEQFF. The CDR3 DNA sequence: TGTGCCAGCAGGAAACCTTTGGGGGGGAGCTCCTACAATGAGCAGTTCTTC.

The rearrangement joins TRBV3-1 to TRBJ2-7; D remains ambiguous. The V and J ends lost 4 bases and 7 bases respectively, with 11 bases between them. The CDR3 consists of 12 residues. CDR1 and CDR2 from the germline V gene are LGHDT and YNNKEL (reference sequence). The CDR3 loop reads CASSRVDSEQYF. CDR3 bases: TGTGCCAGCAGCCGTGTTGATTCTGAGCAGTACTTC.

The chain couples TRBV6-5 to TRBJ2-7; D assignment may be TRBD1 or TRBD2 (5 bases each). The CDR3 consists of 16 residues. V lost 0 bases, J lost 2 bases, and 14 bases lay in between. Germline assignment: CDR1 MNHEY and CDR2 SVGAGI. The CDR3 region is CASSYSGGQGAYEQYF. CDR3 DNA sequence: TGTGCCAGCAGTTACTCGGGCGGGCAGGGAGCCTACGAGCAGTACTTC.

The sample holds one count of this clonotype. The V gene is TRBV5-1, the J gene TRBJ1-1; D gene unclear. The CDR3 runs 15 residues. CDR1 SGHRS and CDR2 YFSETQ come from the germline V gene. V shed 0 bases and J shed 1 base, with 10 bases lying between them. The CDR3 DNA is TGCGCCAGCAGCTTGGCCGGGCACCCGAACACTGAAGCTTTCTTT. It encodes CASSLAGHPNTEAFF.

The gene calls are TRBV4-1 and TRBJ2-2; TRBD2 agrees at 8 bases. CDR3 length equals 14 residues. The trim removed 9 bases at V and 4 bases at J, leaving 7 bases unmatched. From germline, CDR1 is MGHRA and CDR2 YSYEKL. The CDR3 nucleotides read TGCGCCAGTAGAAGGACTAGCCTCACCGGGGAGCTGTTTTTT. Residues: CASRRTSLTGELFF.

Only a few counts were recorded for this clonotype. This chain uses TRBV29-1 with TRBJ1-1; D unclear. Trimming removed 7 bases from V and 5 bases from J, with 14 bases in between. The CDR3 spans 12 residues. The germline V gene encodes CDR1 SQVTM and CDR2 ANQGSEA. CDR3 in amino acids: CSGRHLGTEAFF. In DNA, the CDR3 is TGCAGCGGGAGACACTTAGGGACTGAAGCTTTCTTT. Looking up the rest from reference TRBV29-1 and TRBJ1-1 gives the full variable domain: SAVISQKPSRDICQRGTSLTIQCQVDSQVTMMFWYRQQPGQSLTLIATANQGSEATYESGFVIDKFPISRPNLTFSTLTVSNMSPEDSSIYLCSGRHLGTEAFFGQGTRLTVV.

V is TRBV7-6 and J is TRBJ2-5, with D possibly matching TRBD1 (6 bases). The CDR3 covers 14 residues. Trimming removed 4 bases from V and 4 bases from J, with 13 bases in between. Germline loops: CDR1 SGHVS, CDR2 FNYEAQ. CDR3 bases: TGTGCCAGCAGCTGGATGCTAGGGGGAGAGACCCAGTACTTC. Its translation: CASSWMLGGETQYF.

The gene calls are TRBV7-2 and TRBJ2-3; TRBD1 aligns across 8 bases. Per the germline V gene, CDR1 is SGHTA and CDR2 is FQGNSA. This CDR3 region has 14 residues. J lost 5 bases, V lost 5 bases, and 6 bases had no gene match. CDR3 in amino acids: CASSGAGGLDTQYF. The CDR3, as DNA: TGTGCCAGCAGCGGGGCAGGGGGCTTAGATACGCAGTATTTT.

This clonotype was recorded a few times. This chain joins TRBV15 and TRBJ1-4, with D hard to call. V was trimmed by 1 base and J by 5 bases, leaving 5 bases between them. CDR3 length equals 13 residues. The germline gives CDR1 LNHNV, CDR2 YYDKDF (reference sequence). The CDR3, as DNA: TGTGCCACCAGCAGAGCCGAAAATGAAAAACTGTTTTTT. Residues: CATSRAENEKLFF.

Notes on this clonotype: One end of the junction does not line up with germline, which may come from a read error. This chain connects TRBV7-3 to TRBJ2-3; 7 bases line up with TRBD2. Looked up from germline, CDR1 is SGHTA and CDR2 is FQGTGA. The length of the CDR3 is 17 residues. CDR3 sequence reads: CANSLSKWRGGSDTQYF. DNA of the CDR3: TGTGCCAACAGCTTATCCAAGTGGCGGGGAGGGTCGGATACGCAGTATTTT.